This T cell receptor (beta chain) was sequenced for a study of cytomegalovirus exposure and HLA in healthy donors. A multiplex PCR was run with 60 Vbeta primers and 13 Jbeta primers. Repertoires were generated with immunoSEQ multiplex PCR, while TCRdb's copy carries only in-frame clones and drops some. This sample contains some 48,000 clones. On this clone: The target antigen is unknown.

Regarding the study as a whole: The CMV antigen specificity of a few CMV-associated chains was confirmed through in vitro analysis.

The sample comprised PBMCs. The sequence was obtained from a woman in her thirties or forties in good health and CMV-seronegative.

This CDR3 reads CASSYSMGQITGELFF. The CDR3 nucleotides are TGTGCCAGCAGTTACTCGATGGGGCAGATCACCGGGGAGCTGTTTTTT. The chain recombines TRBV6-5 with TRBJ2-2; maybe TRBD1 (5 bases). CDR1 and CDR2 (germline): MNHEY, SVGAGI. Trimming took 0 bases from V and 4 from J, leaving 12 bases between them. CDR3 length: 16 amino acids.